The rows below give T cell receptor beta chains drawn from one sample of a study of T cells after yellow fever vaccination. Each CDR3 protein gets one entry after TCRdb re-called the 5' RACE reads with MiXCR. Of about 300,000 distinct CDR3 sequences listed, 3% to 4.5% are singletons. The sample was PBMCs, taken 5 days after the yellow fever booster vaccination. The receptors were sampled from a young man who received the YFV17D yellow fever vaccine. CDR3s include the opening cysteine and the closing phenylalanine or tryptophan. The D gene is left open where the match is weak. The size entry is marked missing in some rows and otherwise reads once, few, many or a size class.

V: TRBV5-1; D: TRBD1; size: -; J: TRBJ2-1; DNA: TGCGCCAGCGGGGACAGGGTTTCCTCCTACAATGAGCAGTTCTTC; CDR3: CASGDRVSSYNEQFF
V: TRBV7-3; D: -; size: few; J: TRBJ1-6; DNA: TGTGCCAGCAGCCCGGGAAGTGTGAGTGGGGCCGCTTCACCCCTCCACTTT; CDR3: CASSPGSVSGAASPLHF
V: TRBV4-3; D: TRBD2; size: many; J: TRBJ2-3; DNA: TGCGCCAGCAGCCAAGAGGGACTAGCGGGGGGGAGCGATACGCAGTATTTT; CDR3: CASSQEGLAGGSDTQYF
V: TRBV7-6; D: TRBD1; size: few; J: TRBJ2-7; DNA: TGTGCCAGCAGCCCGCGACAGGGGGGCTTCCACGAGCAGTACTTC; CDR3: CASSPRQGGFHEQYF
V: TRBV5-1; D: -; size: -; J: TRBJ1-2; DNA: TGCGCCAGCAGCTGGGGGGACGTCGGAGCTAACTATGGCTACACCTTC; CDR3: CASSWGDVGANYGYTF
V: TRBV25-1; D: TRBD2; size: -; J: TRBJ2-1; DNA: TGTGCCAGCAGTGACGGACTAGCGGGGCCCTCCTACAATGAGCAGTTCTTC; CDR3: CASSDGLAGPSYNEQFF
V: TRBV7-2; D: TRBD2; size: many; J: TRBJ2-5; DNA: TGTGCCAGCAGCACCGGACTAGCGGCGGAGACCCAGTACTTC; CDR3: CASSTGLAAETQYF
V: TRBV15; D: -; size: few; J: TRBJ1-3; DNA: TGTGCCACCAGCAGAGGAGGGGTACTCGGAAACACCATATATTTT; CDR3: CATSRGGVLGNTIYF
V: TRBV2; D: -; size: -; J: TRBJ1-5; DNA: TGTGCCAGCAAAACTAGAATTAATCAGCCCCAGCATTTT; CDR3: CASKTRINQPQHF
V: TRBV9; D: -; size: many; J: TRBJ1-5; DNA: TGTGCCAGCAGCGTAGGGGGATTCCAGCCCCAGCATTTT; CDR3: CASSVGGFQPQHF
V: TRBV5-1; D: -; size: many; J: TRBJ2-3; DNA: TGCGCCAGCAGGTGGCAGGGGAAGGGGGATACGCAGTATTTT; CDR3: CASRWQGKGDTQYF
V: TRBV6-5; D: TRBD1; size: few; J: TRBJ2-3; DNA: TGTGCCAGCAGTTATCAGGGGGATGGCACAGATACGCAGTATTTT; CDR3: CASSYQGDGTDTQYF
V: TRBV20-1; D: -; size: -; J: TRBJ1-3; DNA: TGCAGTGCTAGGGGGTACTCTGTAAACACCATATATTTT; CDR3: CSARGYSVNTIYF
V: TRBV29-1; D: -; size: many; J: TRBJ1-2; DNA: TGCAGCGTTGAGGTGGGGGGCAGCCCAGGGTATGGCTACACCTTC; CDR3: CSVEVGGSPGYGYTF
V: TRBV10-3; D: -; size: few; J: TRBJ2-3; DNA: TGTGCCATCAGTGAGGGACAGAGCGCAGATACGCAGTATTTT; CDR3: CAISEGQSADTQYF
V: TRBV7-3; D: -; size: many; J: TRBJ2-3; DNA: TGTGCCAGCAGTCCCGGAGCAACAGATACGCAGTATTTT; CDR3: CASSPGATDTQYF
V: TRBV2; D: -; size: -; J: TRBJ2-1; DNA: TGTGCCAGCAAGTTCAGGGCCGGATTCTACAATGAGCAGTTCTTC; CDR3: CASKFRAGFYNEQFF
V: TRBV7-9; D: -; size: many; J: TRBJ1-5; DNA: TGTGCCAGCAGCAACGGGGGTTTCAATCAGCCCCAGCATTTT; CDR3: CASSNGGFNQPQHF
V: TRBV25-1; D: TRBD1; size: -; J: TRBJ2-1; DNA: TGTGCCAGCAGTGAAACAGGGGGCTCCTACAATGAGCAGTTCTTC; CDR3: CASSETGGSYNEQFF
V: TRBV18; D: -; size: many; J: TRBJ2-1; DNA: TGTGCCAGCTCACCCACCGCTATATACAATGAGCAGTTCTTC; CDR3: CASSPTAIYNEQFF
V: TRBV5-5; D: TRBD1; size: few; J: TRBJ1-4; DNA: TGTGCCAGCAGCCCCGGGACAGGGATCACTAATGAAAAACTGTTTTTT; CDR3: CASSPGTGITNEKLFF
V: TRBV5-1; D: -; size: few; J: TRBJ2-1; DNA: TGCGCCAGCAGCCCGCAGGGAAATGAGCAGTTCTTC; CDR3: CASSPQGNEQFF